The clone carrying this TCR beta chain was counted ten times or more. Germline V gene data show CDR1 as LNHDA and CDR2 as SQIVND (reference sequence). With V trimmed by 1 base and J by 6 bases, 7 bases remained unmatched. This CDR3 contains 16 residues. This specimen belongs to a study of Graves' ophthalmopathy and Graves' hyperthyroidism. Study overall: Peripheral blood sampling occurred at initial diagnosis, before any treatment.

Researchers took RNA transcripts and amplified TCR beta CDR3 regions from them. An opening RT-PCR round employed HTBI primers and preceded a second-round multiplex PCR. A single record per CDR3 protein comes from TCRdb applying MiXCR to the multiplex PCR reads. This table holds about 400,000 distinct CDR3 sequences, roughly 18% found once. The chain combines TRBV19 with TRBJ1-5, with 9 nucleotides matching TRBD1. This receptor was taken from a woman between 18 and 30 years old with Graves' ophthalmopathy. The sample taken for sequencing was peripheral blood. CDR3: CASSIGGTGIGQPQHF. As DNA, the CDR3 is TGTGCCAGTAGTATAGGGGGGACAGGGATCGGTCAGCCCCAGCATTTT.